A single sample is the source of the 32 T cell receptor beta chains below, sequenced in a study of blood T cells in healthy people across ages. Next came a second PCR, run for about 6 to 12 cycles, which used a sample-barcoded 5' primer along with a J-beta primer mix. TCRdb reprocessed the 5' RACE reads with MiXCR, giving one entry per CDR3 protein. The table lists about 600,000 distinct CDR3 sequences, roughly 48% of them singletons. Sequenced material: blood. Receptor source: a man at least 80 years old in good health.

The chain couples TRBV24-1 to TRBJ2-1; D not resolved. This CDR3 has 14 residues. Germline V lookup: CDR1 KGHDR, CDR2 SFDVKD. The V and J ends lost 5 bases and 4 bases respectively, with 11 bases between them. Here the CDR3 reads CATSAHHAYNEQFF. The CDR3 DNA is TGTGCCACCAGTGCCCACCACGCTTACAATGAGCAGTTCTTC.

The chain uses TRBV9 and TRBJ2-1, with TRBD2 matching 7 bases. After removal of 0 bases from V and 2 bases from J, the junction contained 2 bases not matched to a gene. Germline-derived CDR1 and CDR2 are SGDLS and YYNGEE. The CDR3 length is 15 residues. CDR3 in DNA: TGTGCCAGCAGCGTAGACGGGGGGACCTACAATGAGCAGTTCTTC. It codes for CASSVDGGTYNEQFF.

On this clonotype itself: One base away lies a much larger clone, so this may be a sequencing read error. CDR3 sequence reads: CASSAAGSVYEQYF. DNA of the CDR3: TGTGCCAGCAGTGCGGCAGGCTCTGTCTACGAGCAGTACTTC. The chain employs TRBV6-6 and TRBJ2-7; D gene ambiguous. V lost 5 bases to trimming and J lost 3 bases, with 14 bases between them. The CDR3 sequence is 14 residues long. The germline gives CDR1 MNHNY, CDR2 SVGAGI (reference sequence).

The V gene is TRBV4-2, the J gene TRBJ2-7, with 11 bases fitting TRBD2. The last part of the DNA fits TRBJ2-5 better; the J call may be wrong. The CDR3 length is 19 residues. The V gene's germline CDR1 is LGHNA and CDR2 YNFKEQ. CDR3 in amino acids: CASSQEPSTLAGGRETQYF. In nucleotides, the CDR3 is TGTGCCAGCAGCCAAGAACCATCCACCTTAGCGGGGGGGCGAGAGACCCAGTACTTC.

The rearrangement uses TRBV3-1 and TRBJ2-3; tentatively, D is TRBD2 (6 bases). Trimming cost V 5 bases and J 7 bases, with 10 bases left between them. Germline assignment: CDR1 LGHDT and CDR2 YNNKEL (reference sequence). The CDR3 totals 12 residues. The CDR3 is CASSAGPNTQYF. The CDR3 DNA reads as TGTGCCAGCAGCGCGGGACCCAATACGCAGTATTTT.

This clonotype was seen many times. The chain joins TRBV6-6 to TRBJ2-3; D is unclear. The length of the CDR3 is 17 residues. Trimming stripped 2 bases from V and 3 bases from J, with 18 bases between. The V gene's germline CDR1 is MNHNY and CDR2 SVGAGI (reference sequence). The CDR3 DNA reads as TGTGCCAGCAGTTACGCCATCCGGACCCAAGGAACAGATACGCAGTATTTT. Translated, it gives CASSYAIRTQGTDTQYF.

This clonotype has a handful of counts. The genes are TRBV20-1 and TRBJ2-1; D ambiguous. V lost 7 bases and J 6 bases, leaving 16 bases between the germline ends. Germline V CDR1 and CDR2: DFQATT, SNEGSKA (reference sequence). This CDR3 spans 13 amino acids. The CDR3 sequence is CSVGAILFNEQFF. Here the CDR3 DNA reads TGCAGTGTAGGAGCCATCCTTTTCAATGAGCAGTTCTTC.

This clonotype was counted a few times. The rearrangement links TRBV7-2 to TRBJ2-1; 7 bases fit TRBD2. The CDR3 runs to 14 residues. Germline trimming cut 3 bases from V and 7 bases from J; bases unmatched to any gene: 6. Looked up from germline, CDR1 is SGHTA and CDR2 is FQGNSA. The CDR3 protein is CASSFPNGRNEQFF. CDR3 coding DNA: TGTGCCAGCAGCTTCCCCAACGGGAGGAATGAGCAGTTCTTC.

The J gene is TRBJ2-1, the V gene TRBV9; D might be TRBD2 (7 bases). Germline V gene lookup returns CDR1 SGDLS and CDR2 YYNGEE. The CDR3 totals 15 residues. Trimming shortened V by 4 bases and J by 5 bases, and 16 bases separated the two germline ends. The DNA for the CDR3 is TGTGCCAGCAGCCCAGGGGCTAGCGGAGACAATGAGCAGTTCTTC. Its translation is CASSPGASGDNEQFF.

This chain connects TRBV2 to TRBJ1-4; D is unclear. The V end lost 4 bases, the J end lost 2 bases, and 8 bases lay between the germline ends. The CDR3 consists of 14 residues. CDR1 SNHLY and CDR2 FYNNEI come from the germline V gene. The CDR3 bases are TGTGCCAGCAGTGTTGAGTCCACTAATGAAAAACTGTTTTTT. Its protein product is CASSVESTNEKLFF.

This clonotype was seen only a few times. This chain uses TRBV20-1 with TRBJ2-7; D not resolved. Germline loops: CDR1 DFQATT, CDR2 SNEGSKA (reference sequence). This CDR3 region has 11 residues. V dropped 3 bases and J dropped 3 bases, with 6 bases sitting between them. This CDR3 is CSARLNYEQYF. The DNA for the CDR3 is TGCAGTGCTAGGCTAAACTACGAGCAGTACTTC.

The table lists this clonotype with many counts. The chain links TRBV7-9 to TRBJ2-3, with D perhaps TRBD1 (6 bases). This CDR3 is 15 amino acids long. With 4 bases removed from V and 9 bases from J, the gap between germline ends came to 20 bases. Germline V gene data show CDR1 as SEHNR and CDR2 as FQNEAQ (reference sequence). The CDR3 region is CASSSPIQGLGTQYF. For the CDR3, the DNA is TGTGCCAGCAGCTCACCGATACAGGGCCTTGGAACGCAGTATTTT.

Only a few counts were recorded for this clonotype. The chain is built from TRBV6-2 or TRBV6-3 and TRBJ1-6; a weak D match, TRBD1 (6 bases). This CDR3 contains 14 residues. The germline gives CDR1 MNHEY, CDR2 SVGEGT. The V gene lost 5 bases and the J gene lost 3 bases, with 8 bases spanning the gap. DNA of the CDR3: TGTGCCAGCAGTCGGACAGTCTATAATTCACCCCTCCACTTT. This translates into CASSRTVYNSPLHF.

This clonotype was observed a single time. The V gene is TRBV7-9, the J gene TRBJ1-1, with D tentatively TRBD1 (6 bases). V was pared by 10 bases and J by 5 bases, with 14 bases between. The CDR3 covers 12 residues. Germline V gene data show CDR1 as SEHNR and CDR2 as FQNEAQ (reference sequence). In DNA, the CDR3 is TGTGCCACCACAACAGGGTTGACTGAAGCTTTCTTT. Translating gives CATTTGLTEAFF.

The table lists this clonotype with a few counts. J is TRBJ2-1 and V is TRBV24-1; TRBD2 matches at 16 bases. Germline-derived CDR1 and CDR2 are KGHDR and SFDVKD. The V and J ends lost 2 bases and 7 bases, in that order; junction bases with no gene match: 4. This CDR3 comprises 17 residues. The CDR3 sequence: CATSDSGTSGRGNEQFF. In nucleotides, the CDR3 is TGTGCCACCAGTGATTCGGGGACTAGCGGGAGGGGAAATGAGCAGTTCTTC.

The V call is TRBV9, the J call TRBJ1-2, with D unclear. This CDR3 is built from 14 residues. The germline CDR1 and CDR2 sequences are SGDLS and YYNGEE. Trimming cost V 2 bases and J 7 bases, with 15 bases left between them. CDR3 sequence reads: CASSVGGVESGYTF. Here the CDR3 DNA reads TGTGCCAGCAGCGTGGGAGGAGTCGAGAGTGGCTACACCTTC.

This clonotype has ten or more counts. The J gene is TRBJ1-1, the V gene TRBV4-1; perhaps TRBD1 as D (5 bases). V lost 2 bases, J lost 5 bases, and 9 bases lay in between. The CDR3 is made up of 13 amino acids. The germline V gene has CDR1 MGHRA and CDR2 YSYEKL. This CDR3 is CASSQQGATEAFF. As DNA, the CDR3 is TGCGCCAGCAGCCAACAGGGCGCTACTGAAGCTTTCTTT.

There are a few counts of this clonotype. The chain is built from TRBV5-5 and TRBJ1-1; 10 bases align to TRBD1. The germline CDR1 and CDR2 sequences are SGHKS and YYEKEE (reference sequence). V was clipped by 2 bases and J by 0 bases; unmatched bases: 7. The CDR3 spans 17 residues. CDR3 DNA sequence: TGTGCCAGCAGCTTCCGACAGGGGGCTGGATTGAACACTGAAGCTTTCTTT. Amino acid sequence: CASSFRQGAGLNTEAFF.

The sample holds a few counts of this clonotype. The V call is TRBV7-2, the J call TRBJ1-2, with D hard to call. Looked up from germline, CDR1 is SGHTA and CDR2 is FQGNSA. The length of the CDR3 is 14 residues. Trimming removed 1 base at V and 2 bases at J, with 8 bases between. Written as DNA, the CDR3 is TGTGCCAGCAGCTTAGGAGGTCAGAACTATGGCTACACCTTC. Its protein product is CASSLGGQNYGYTF.

This clonotype was counted only a few times. V usage is TRBV4-2 and J usage is TRBJ2-7; D is uncertain. V gave up 1 base and J gave up 3 bases, with 7 bases separating them. The germline V gene has CDR1 LGHNA and CDR2 YNFKEQ. The CDR3 runs to 13 residues. This CDR3 is CASSQVFSYEQYF. The CDR3 coding sequence is TGTGCCAGCAGCCAAGTATTTAGCTACGAGCAGTACTTC.

The rearrangement uses TRBV7-9 and TRBJ1-6; D is unclear. This CDR3 has 12 residues. Trimming took 5 bases from V and 12 from J, leaving 11 bases between them. The germline gives CDR1 SEHNR, CDR2 FQNEAQ (reference sequence). CDR3 in DNA: TGTGCCAGCAGCCCCAGGACGGGACCCCTCCACTTT. Protein: CASSPRTGPLHF.

The chain links TRBV28 to TRBJ1-2; 8 positions match TRBD1. Germline V gene data show CDR1 as MDHEN and CDR2 as SYDVKM. The V gene end was trimmed by 3 bases and the J gene end by 2 bases; junction bases not matched to a gene: 11. The CDR3 loop spans 17 amino acids. CDR3: CASSFQGAMRGNYGYTF. In nucleotides, the CDR3 is TGTGCCAGCAGTTTTCAGGGGGCGATGAGGGGCAACTATGGCTACACCTTC.

The chain uses TRBV7-6 and TRBJ2-2; D uncertain. The CDR3 spans 14 residues. V was trimmed by 1 base and J by 3 bases, leaving 6 bases between them. The germline V gene encodes CDR1 SGHVS and CDR2 FNYEAQ. The CDR3 here is CASSLGPDTGELFF. The CDR3 DNA reads as TGTGCCAGCAGCTTAGGTCCCGACACCGGGGAGCTGTTTTTT.

This chain joins TRBV30 and TRBJ2-5; D remains ambiguous. The length of the CDR3 is 13 residues. V was cut by 5 bases and J by 2 bases, with 12 bases left in between. Germline lookup yields CDR1 GTSNPN and CDR2 SVGIG (reference sequence). CDR3 in amino acids: CAWAWSRQETQYF. The CDR3 DNA is TGTGCCTGGGCCTGGAGCAGGCAAGAGACCCAGTACTTC.

The chain has TRBV6-5 and TRBJ2-7; D is unresolved. Deletions cut 0 bases from V and 2 bases from J, with 11 bases between. The CDR3 covers 15 residues. In germline, CDR1 is MNHEY, CDR2 SVGAGI. In DNA, the CDR3 is TGTGCCAGCAGTTACTCGATAGGGAAGGCCTACGAGCAGTACTTC. Its protein product is CASSYSIGKAYEQYF.

The genes are TRBV7-9 and TRBJ2-5; no clear D. The end of the DNA is better explained by TRBJ2-7, so the J call may be wrong. The CDR3 runs to 13 residues. CDR1 and CDR2 (germline): SEHNR, FQNEAQ (reference sequence). CDR3 loop: CASSLVGRAEQYF. CDR3 bases: TGTGCCAGCAGCTTAGTCGGAAGGGCCGAGCAGTACTTC.

This clonotype was detected a few times. The J gene is TRBJ2-7, the V gene TRBV25-1; 7 nucleotides line up with TRBD1. Germline V gives CDR1 MGHDK, CDR2 SYGVNS. J lost 6 bases, V lost 1 base, and 12 bases had no gene match. This CDR3 contains 16 residues. CDR3 region: CASSEWSDRPGAEQYF. In DNA, the CDR3 is TGTGCCAGCAGTGAATGGTCGGACAGGCCAGGGGCCGAGCAGTACTTC.

This clonotype has more than one count but fewer than ten. The J gene is TRBJ1-1, the V gene TRBV20-1; weak D call: TRBD1 (5 bases). The CDR3 is 8 residues long. CDR1 is DFQATT, CDR2 SNEGSKA, per germline (reference sequence). The V end lost 7 bases, the J end lost 10 bases, and 7 bases lay between the germline ends. In DNA, the CDR3 is TGCAGTGGGGGGGGAGCTTTCTTT. This sequence encodes CSGGGAFF.

This clonotype was recorded a few times. V is TRBV7-9 and J is TRBJ1-2, with TRBD1 matching over 9 bases. Looked up from germline, CDR1 is SEHNR and CDR2 is FQNEAQ (reference sequence). There are 14 residues in the CDR3. V shed 5 bases and J 8 bases; nucleotides not matched to a gene: 9. CDR3 sequence (DNA): TGTGCCAGCAGCGGGACAGGGTCCCGCGGGGGCTACACCTTC. Translating gives CASSGTGSRGGYTF.

Many counts were recorded for this clonotype. This chain links TRBV6-5 with TRBJ2-1; D tentatively fits TRBD1 or TRBD2 (5 bases each). The germline CDR1 and CDR2 sequences are MNHEY and SVGAGI. V was trimmed by 2 bases and J by 5 bases, leaving 10 bases between them. The CDR3 runs 14 residues. CDR3: CASSYGDGNNEQFF. CDR3 in DNA: TGTGCCAGCAGTTACGGGGACGGAAACAATGAGCAGTTCTTC.

This clonotype occurred once. CDR3 DNA: TGTGCCAGCAGCGTGGGGAACAGCGGGATGACAGATACGCAGTATTTT. It specifies CASSVGNSGMTDTQYF. The chain recombines TRBV9 with TRBJ2-3, with 7 bases matching TRBD2. Germline trimming cut 2 bases from V and 3 bases from J; bases unmatched to any gene: 9. There are 16 residues in the CDR3. CDR1 SGDLS and CDR2 YYNGEE come from the germline V gene.

This rearrangement joins TRBV7-2 to TRBJ2-1; no clear D gene. Germline-derived CDR1 and CDR2 are SGHTA and FQGNSA. Deletions cut 2 bases from V and 5 bases from J, with 7 bases between. The CDR3 is made up of 13 amino acids. The DNA of the CDR3 is TGTGCCAGCAGCTTATATCCGGACAATGAGCAGTTCTTC. Amino acids: CASSLYPDNEQFF.